This T cell receptor beta chain emerged from a study of beta chain features in type 1 diabetes. Study conclusions and caveats: Type 1 diabetes patients showed fewer insertions and more deletions at VDJ junctions. No resolution was reached here on whether HLA type influences TCRB rearrangement. Moderate but significant shortening of TCRB CDR3s was recorded in all four CD4+ subsets from Type 1 diabetes patients.

As concerns this clone: Antigen specificity is unknown.

Sequencing targeted expressed TCRB transcripts, as all isolated RNA had been reverse transcribed. Some clones are missing from TCRdb's copy, which holds only in-frame ones; the method was immunoSEQ multiplex PCR. The repertoire holds about 280,000 clones, with about 15% as singletons. Sorting that relied on CD45RO/CCR7/CD25/CD127/CD95/CD27 yielded CD4+ naive, central memory, regulatory and stem cell-like memory cells. The V gene's germline CDR1 is SGHVS and CDR2 FQNEAQ. CDR3 length: 13 amino acids. The V end was cut by 0 bases, the J end by 3 bases, with 4 bases between. The sample was naive CD4+ T cells from blood. This sequence was found in a man between 18 and 29 years old with type 1 diabetes. The chain couples TRBV7-8 to TRBJ2-3; D gene ambiguous. The CDR3 nucleotides are TGTGCCAGCAGCTTAGCGACTACAGATACGCAGTATTTT. It translates to CASSLATTDTQYF.